A selection of T cell receptor beta chains follows, all from one sample in a study of early T cells in non-severe SARS-CoV-2 infection. TCRdb re-derived calls from the 5' RACE reads in MiXCR, one entry per CDR3 protein. In the table there are some 64,000 distinct CDR3 sequences, roughly 18% of which are singletons. The specimen was whole blood, collected at baseline. Receptors were obtained from an adult who was a healthcare worker with PCR-confirmed SARS-CoV-2 infection or an uninfected control (not recorded which). CDR3s include the opening cysteine and the closing phenylalanine or tryptophan. D genes are given only for firm matches. Clone size is not always given. Where it is, it says once, few, many or a class for expanded clones.

>few|NA|TRBV29-1|TRBJ1-1
TGCAGCGTGCAGTTGAACACTGAAGCTTTCTTT
CSVQLNTEAFF
>few|NA|TRBV28|TRBJ1-1
TGTGCCAGCAGTTCAAACACTGAAGCTTTCTTT
CASSSNTEAFF
>few|NA|TRBV20-1|TRBJ1-6
TGCAGTGCAGCGGCCGGAGGGAGCAATTCACCCCTCCACTTT
CSAAAGGSNSPLHF
>few|NA|TRBV19|TRBJ2-1
TGTGCCAGTAGTTGGAGCGCAAGCTCCTACAATGAGCAGTTCTTC
CASSWSASSYNEQFF
>NA|NA|TRBV27|TRBJ1-4
TGTGCCAGCAGATTAGGGGAAAAATTGTTTTTT
CASRLGEKLFF
>NA|TRBD1|TRBV5-1|TRBJ1-4
TGCGCCAGCAGCTTGGAAGGACAGGGTAAAAAACTGTTTTTT
CASSLEGQGKKLFF
>NA|TRBD1|TRBV27|TRBJ1-4
TGTGCCAGCAGTTTCAGGGGGCGCAGCGCTAATGAAAAACTGTTTTTT
CASSFRGRSANEKLFF
>NA|TRBD1|TRBV6-2/TRBV6-3|TRBJ1-2
TGTGCCAGCTCACGTGGGACAGGAAACTATAATGGCTACACCTTC
CASSRGTGNYNGYTF
>NA|NA|TRBV18|TRBJ1-1
TGTGCCAGCTCACCATCCAGGGGTACTGAAGCTTTCTTT
CASSPSRGTEAFF
>few|NA|TRBV5-1|TRBJ1-1
TGCGCCAGCAGCTTGGCTGGGATGAACACTGAAGCTTTCTTT
CASSLAGMNTEAFF
>NA|TRBD2|TRBV20-1|TRBJ2-7
TGCAGTGCACCCGGGACTAGCGGGGGAACGAGCTCCTACGAGCAGTACTTC
CSAPGTSGGTSSYEQYF